Shown below are 14 T cell receptor beta chains from a single sample sequenced in a study of blood T cell repertoires in COVID-19. Sequencing was performed with immunoSEQ multiplex PCR; in TCRdb, only in-frame clones are kept and a portion is missing. Of approximately 150,000 clones in the sample, approximately 82% were seen once. The sample taken for sequencing was PBMCs or T cells enriched from blood (not recorded which). The receptors were sampled from a man aged 55 to 70 who had recovered from COVID-19.

The sample holds a few counts of this clone. CDR3 loop: CASSLTFSSDTQYF. CDR3 in DNA: TGTGCCAGCAGCTTGACTTTTTCTTCAGATACGCAGTATTTT. The rearrangement joins TRBV5-4 to TRBJ2-3; no reliable D call. The germline CDR1 and CDR2 sequences are SGHNT and YYREEE (reference sequence). This CDR3 is built from 14 residues. V lost 1 base and J 4 bases, leaving 10 bases between the germline ends. Supplemented by reference TRBV5-4 and TRBJ2-3, the full variable domain reads ETGVTQSPTHLIKTRGQQVTLRCSSQSGHNTVSWYQQALGQGPQFIFQYYREEENGRGNFPPRFSGLQFPNYSSELNVNALELDDSALYLCASSLTFSSDTQYFGPGTRLTVL.

The rearrangement uses TRBV5-1 and TRBJ2-3; unclear D gene. Germline assignment: CDR1 SGHRS and CDR2 YFSETQ. Trimming shortened V by 1 base and J by 2 bases, and 11 bases separated the two germline ends. The CDR3 contains 15 residues. The DNA of the CDR3 is TGCGCCAGCAGCTTGTCTCCAGTACCCACAGATACGCAGTATTTT. It codes for CASSLSPVPTDTQYF.

For the CDR3, the DNA is TGTGCCACCAGCAGAGACGGGATTCTTCGCAATAATTCACCCCTCCACTTT. This encodes CATSRDGILRNNSPLHF. The chain employs TRBV15 and TRBJ1-6; D gene uncertain. V lost 0 bases and J lost 5, with 14 bases in between. This CDR3 is built from 17 residues. Germline V lookup: CDR1 LNHNV, CDR2 YYDKDF (reference sequence).

The chain employs TRBV7-8 and TRBJ2-1; D unresolved. V was shortened by 3 bases and J by 4 bases, with 13 bases between the two germline ends. The CDR3 runs 15 residues. CDR1 is SGHVS and CDR2 is FQNEAQ in the germline V gene. The CDR3 loop reads CASSLRQSLYNEQFF. Here the CDR3 DNA reads TGTGCCAGCAGCTTGAGACAAAGTCTGTACAATGAGCAGTTCTTC.

The V gene is TRBV6-2 or TRBV6-3, the J gene TRBJ1-2; D perhaps matches TRBD1 (6 bases). The V end was cut by 4 bases, the J end by 6 bases, with 15 bases between. CDR3 length: 14 residues. The V gene's germline CDR1 is MNHEY and CDR2 SVGEGT. The DNA of the CDR3 is TGTGCCAGCAGTTCGCTACAGGGACTAGATGGCTACACCTTC. It translates to CASSSLQGLDGYTF.

This chain links TRBV19 with TRBJ2-2; D is perhaps TRBD2 (5 bases). Per germline, CDR1 LNHDA and CDR2 SQIVND (reference sequence). V was cut by 0 bases and J by 7 bases, with 9 bases left in between. This CDR3 region has 14 residues. The CDR3 loop reads CASSIDRRIGELFF. CDR3 coding DNA: TGTGCCAGTAGTATAGATAGGAGGATCGGGGAGCTGTTTTTT.

J is TRBJ1-6 and V is TRBV27; TRBD1 matches at 10 bases. The CDR3 has 18 amino acids. J lost 8 bases, V lost 6 bases, and 16 bases had no gene match. Per the germline V gene, CDR1 is MNHEY and CDR2 is SMNVEV (reference sequence). For the CDR3, the DNA is TGTGCCAGCAGCAACGATCCTATGACAGGGGGCGTATATTCACCCCTCCACTTT. Its translation is CASSNDPMTGGVYSPLHF.

V and J are TRBV18 and TRBJ1-6; perhaps TRBD1 as D (6 bases). Per germline, CDR1 KGHSH and CDR2 LQKENI. V was clipped by 4 bases and J by 3 bases, with 19 bases between them. The CDR3 is made up of 18 amino acids. The CDR3 protein is CASSLYKPRTDYNSPLHF. DNA of the CDR3: TGTGCCAGCTCACTATATAAACCCAGGACAGACTATAATTCACCCCTCCACTTT. Together with reference TRBV18 and TRBJ1-6, the CDR3 gives the full variable domain: NAGVMQNPRHLVRRRGQEARLRCSPMKGHSHVYWYRQLPEEGLKFMVYLQKENIIDESGMPKERFSAEFPKEGPSILRIQQVVRGDSAAYFCASSLYKPRTDYNSPLHFGNGTRLTVT.

The chain combines TRBV4-2 with TRBJ1-2; 7 bases line up with TRBD1. The V gene's germline CDR1 is LGHNA and CDR2 YNFKEQ. The junction had 10 bases not matched to a gene; V was cut back by 1 base and J by 8 bases. This CDR3 is 15 amino acids long. This chain's CDR3 is CASSQVTGPNAGYTF. CDR3 DNA: TGTGCCAGCAGCCAAGTGACAGGGCCCAATGCAGGCTACACCTTC.

The V gene is TRBV5-4, the J gene TRBJ1-1; D not certain. The germline V and J ends were trimmed by 0 bases and 4 bases, with 13 bases remaining between them. The CDR3 has 15 residues. Looked up from germline, CDR1 is SGHNT and CDR2 is YYREEE (reference sequence). CDR3 sequence (DNA): TGTGCCAGCAGCTTGGCGTCTTCCTGGAGCACTGAAGCTTTCTTT. Protein product: CASSLASSWSTEAFF.

The V and J genes are TRBV11-2 and TRBJ2-5, with 7 bases identical to TRBD2. CDR3 length equals 15 residues. With V trimmed by 1 base and J by 1 base, 3 bases remained unmatched. CDR1 is SGHAT, CDR2 FQNNGV, per germline. The CDR3 spells CASSLGSGGQETQYF. The CDR3 nucleotides are TGTGCCAGCAGCTTAGGATCGGGGGGCCAAGAGACCCAGTACTTC. The variable domain in full, with the rest retrieved from reference TRBV11-2 and TRBJ2-5, is EAGVAQSPRYKIIEKRQSVAFWCNPISGHATLYWYQQILGQGPKLLIQFQNNGVVDDSQLPKDRFSAERLKGVDSTLKIQPAKLEDSAVYLCASSLGSGGQETQYFGPGTRLLVL.

The chain carries TRBV9 and TRBJ2-5, with 10 bases lining up with TRBD2. CDR3 length: 15 amino acids. Germline V gene data show CDR1 as SGDLS and CDR2 as YYNGEE. Trimming took 4 bases from V and 3 from J; bases not matched to a gene: 6. CDR3: CASSNHGTSEETQYF. CDR3 DNA sequence: TGTGCCAGCAGCAATCACGGGACTAGCGAAGAGACCCAGTACTTC.

The gene calls are TRBV5-4 and TRBJ1-6, with unresolved D. Germline lookup yields CDR1 SGHNT and CDR2 YYREEE (reference sequence). The V end was cut by 4 bases, the J end by 0 bases, with 8 bases between. This CDR3 has 15 residues. For the CDR3, the DNA is TGTGCCAGCAGCGTTCGGGACTCCTATAATTCACCCCTCCACTTT. Translating gives CASSVRDSYNSPLHF.

This clone was seen more than once but under ten times. The chain carries TRBV6-4 and TRBJ2-3; 7 bases are shared with TRBD2. Trimming at V came to 0 bases and at J to 3 bases, leaving 3 bases not matched to a gene. Germline loops: CDR1 MRHNA, CDR2 SNTAGT. The CDR3 runs to 15 residues. The CDR3 loop is CASSDSISGTDTQYF. The CDR3 nucleotides read TGTGCCAGCAGTGACTCGATTAGCGGGACAGATACGCAGTATTTT.